This TCR beta chain was captured by sequencing in a study of identical twins. TCRdb re-called the 5' RACE reads with MiXCR, one entry per CDR3 protein. This table has about 250,000 distinct CDR3 sequences, roughly an eighth appearing once. This clonotype has at least ten counts. What it recognizes is unknown. J lost 5 bases, V lost 3 bases, and 7 bases had no gene match. This CDR3 is 15 amino acids long. In germline, CDR1 is SGDLS, CDR2 YYNGEE. Study-level findings and limits: Alpha sequences that were out-of-frame and twin-shared showed an excess of low generation probability. The degree of excess twin sharing was weaker in beta out-of-frame sequences.

Sequenced sample: memory (CD45RO+) T cells sorted from blood. This chain links TRBV9 with TRBJ2-1; 8 bases line up with TRBD2. This TCR came from a woman in her late teens or twenties in good health. CDR3 loop: CASSAHLAGNNEQFF. Here the CDR3 DNA reads TGTGCCAGCAGCGCTCATTTAGCGGGAAACAATGAGCAGTTCTTC.